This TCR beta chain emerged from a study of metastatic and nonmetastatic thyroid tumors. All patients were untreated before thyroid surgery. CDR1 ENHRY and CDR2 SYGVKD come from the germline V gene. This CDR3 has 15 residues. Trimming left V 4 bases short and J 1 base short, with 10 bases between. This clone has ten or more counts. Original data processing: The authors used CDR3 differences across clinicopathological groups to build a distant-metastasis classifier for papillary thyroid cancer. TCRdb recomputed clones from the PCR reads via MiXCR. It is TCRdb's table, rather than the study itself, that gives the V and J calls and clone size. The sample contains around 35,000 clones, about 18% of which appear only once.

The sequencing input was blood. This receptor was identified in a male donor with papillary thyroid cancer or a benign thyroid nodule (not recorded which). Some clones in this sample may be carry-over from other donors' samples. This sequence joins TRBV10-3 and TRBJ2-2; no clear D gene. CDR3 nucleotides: TGTGCCATCAGTGGTCCAGACGTGAACACCGGGGAGCTGTTTTTT. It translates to CAISGPDVNTGELFF.